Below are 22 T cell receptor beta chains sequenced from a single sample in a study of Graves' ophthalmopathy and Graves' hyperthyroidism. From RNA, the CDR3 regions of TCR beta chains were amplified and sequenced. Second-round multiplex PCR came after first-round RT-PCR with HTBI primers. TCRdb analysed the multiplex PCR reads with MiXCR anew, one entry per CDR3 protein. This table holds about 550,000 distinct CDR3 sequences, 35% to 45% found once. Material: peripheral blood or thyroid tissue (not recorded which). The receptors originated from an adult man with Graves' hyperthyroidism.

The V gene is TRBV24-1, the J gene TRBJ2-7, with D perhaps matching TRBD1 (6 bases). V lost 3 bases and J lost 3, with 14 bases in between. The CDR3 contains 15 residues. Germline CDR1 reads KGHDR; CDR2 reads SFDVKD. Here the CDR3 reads CATSDPSDRIYEQYF. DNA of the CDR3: TGTGCCACCAGTGATCCCTCTGACAGGATCTACGAGCAGTACTTC.

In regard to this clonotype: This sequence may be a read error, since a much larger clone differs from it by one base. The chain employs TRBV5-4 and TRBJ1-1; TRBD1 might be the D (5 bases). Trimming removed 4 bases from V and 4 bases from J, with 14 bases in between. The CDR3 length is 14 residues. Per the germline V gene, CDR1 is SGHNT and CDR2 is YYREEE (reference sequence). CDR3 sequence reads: CASSPWGLRTEAFF. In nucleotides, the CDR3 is TGTGCCAGCAGCCCATGGGGCTTGCGCACTGAAGCTTTCTTT.

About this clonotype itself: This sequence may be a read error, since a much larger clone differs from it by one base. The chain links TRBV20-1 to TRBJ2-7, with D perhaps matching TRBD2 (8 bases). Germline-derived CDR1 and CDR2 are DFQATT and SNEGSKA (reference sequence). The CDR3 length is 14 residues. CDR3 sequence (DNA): TGCAGTGCTCCCCCGGGGGGGACAGCCTACGAGCATTACTTC. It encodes CSAPPGGTAYEHYF.

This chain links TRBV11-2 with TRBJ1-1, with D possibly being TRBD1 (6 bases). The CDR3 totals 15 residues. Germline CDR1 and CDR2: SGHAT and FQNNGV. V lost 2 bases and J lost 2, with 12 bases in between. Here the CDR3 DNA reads TGTGCCAGCAGCTTAACCGCAGGGACAAACACTGAAGCTTTCTTT. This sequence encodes CASSLTAGTNTEAFF.

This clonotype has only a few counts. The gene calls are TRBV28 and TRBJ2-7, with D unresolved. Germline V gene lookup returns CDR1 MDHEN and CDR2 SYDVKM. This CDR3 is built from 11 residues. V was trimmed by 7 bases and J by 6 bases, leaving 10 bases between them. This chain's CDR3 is CASKKGFEQYF. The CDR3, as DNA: TGTGCCAGCAAAAAGGGATTCGAGCAGTACTTC.

This CDR3 is CAPARQGEWTGELFF. The CDR3 DNA reads TGTGCCCCCGCCCGACAGGGCGAATGGACCGGGGAGCTGTTTTTT. The V gene is TRBV24-1, the J gene TRBJ2-2; 7 nucleotides agree with TRBD1. J was trimmed by 5 bases and V by 12 bases; bases with no gene match: 14. The CDR3 length is 15 residues. CDR1 and CDR2 (germline): KGHDR, SFDVKD.

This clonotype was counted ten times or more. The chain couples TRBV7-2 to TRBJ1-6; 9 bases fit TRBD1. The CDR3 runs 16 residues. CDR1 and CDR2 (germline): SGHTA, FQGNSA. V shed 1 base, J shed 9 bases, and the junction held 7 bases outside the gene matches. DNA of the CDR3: TGTGCCAGCAGCTTAGAATCCGGGACAGGGTCTTCACCCCTCCACTTT. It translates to CASSLESGTGSSPLHF.

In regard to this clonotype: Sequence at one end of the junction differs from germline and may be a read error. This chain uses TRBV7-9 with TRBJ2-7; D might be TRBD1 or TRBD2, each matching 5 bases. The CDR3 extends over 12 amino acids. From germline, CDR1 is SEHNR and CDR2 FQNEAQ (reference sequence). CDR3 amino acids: CASSVLGDEQCF. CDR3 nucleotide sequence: TGTGCCAGCAGTGTTCTAGGGGACGAGCAGTGCTTC.

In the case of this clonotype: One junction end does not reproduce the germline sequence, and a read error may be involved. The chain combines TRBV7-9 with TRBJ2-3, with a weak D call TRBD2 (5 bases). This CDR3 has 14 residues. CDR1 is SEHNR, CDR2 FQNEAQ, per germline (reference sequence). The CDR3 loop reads CASSLDGDTDTQYF. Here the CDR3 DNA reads TGTGCTAGCAGCTTGGACGGGGACACAGATACGCAGTATTTT.

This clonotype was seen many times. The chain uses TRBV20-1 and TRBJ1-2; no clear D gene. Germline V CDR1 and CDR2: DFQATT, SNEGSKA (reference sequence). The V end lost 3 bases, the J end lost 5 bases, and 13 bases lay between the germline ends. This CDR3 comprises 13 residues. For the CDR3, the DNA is TGCAGTGCTAGTCCTCCGGGAGGTTATGGCTACACCTTC. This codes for CSASPPGGYGYTF.

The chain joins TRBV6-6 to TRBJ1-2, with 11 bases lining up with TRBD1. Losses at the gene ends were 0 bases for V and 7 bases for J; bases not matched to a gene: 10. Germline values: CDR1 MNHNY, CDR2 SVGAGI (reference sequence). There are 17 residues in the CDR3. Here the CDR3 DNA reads TGTGCCAGCAGTTACTCGATAGTTCAGGACAGGGGGCCTGGCTACACCTTC. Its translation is CASSYSIVQDRGPGYTF.

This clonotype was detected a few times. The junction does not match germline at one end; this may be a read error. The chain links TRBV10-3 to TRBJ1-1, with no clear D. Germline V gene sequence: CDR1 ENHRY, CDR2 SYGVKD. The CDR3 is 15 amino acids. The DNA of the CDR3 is TGTGCCAGCAGTGTTTCCCCTAAAATGAACACTGAAGCTTTCTTT. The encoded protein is CASSVSPKMNTEAFF.

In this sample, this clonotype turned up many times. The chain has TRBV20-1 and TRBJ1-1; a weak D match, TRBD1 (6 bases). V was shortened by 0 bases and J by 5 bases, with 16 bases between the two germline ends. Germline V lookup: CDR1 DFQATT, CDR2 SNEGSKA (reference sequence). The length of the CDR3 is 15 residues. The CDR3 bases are TGCAGTGCTAGAGATTCAAACTGGAGGGGGACTGAAGCTTTCTTT. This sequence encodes CSARDSNWRGTEAFF.

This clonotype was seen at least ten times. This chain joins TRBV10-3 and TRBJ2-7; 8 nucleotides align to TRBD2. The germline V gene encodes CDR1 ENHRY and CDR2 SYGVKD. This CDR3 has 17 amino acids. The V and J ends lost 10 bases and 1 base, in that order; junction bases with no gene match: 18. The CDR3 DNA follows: TGTGCCACCGGAGGGGAAACCATCGGGACTAGTTCCTACGAGCAGTACTTC. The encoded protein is CATGGETIGTSSYEQYF.

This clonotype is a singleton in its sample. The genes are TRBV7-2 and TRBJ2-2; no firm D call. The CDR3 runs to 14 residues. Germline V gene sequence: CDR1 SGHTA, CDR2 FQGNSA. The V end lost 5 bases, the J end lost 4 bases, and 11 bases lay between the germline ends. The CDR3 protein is CASSRLGITGELFF. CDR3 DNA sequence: TGTGCCAGCAGCCGATTGGGCATCACCGGGGAGCTGTTTTTT.

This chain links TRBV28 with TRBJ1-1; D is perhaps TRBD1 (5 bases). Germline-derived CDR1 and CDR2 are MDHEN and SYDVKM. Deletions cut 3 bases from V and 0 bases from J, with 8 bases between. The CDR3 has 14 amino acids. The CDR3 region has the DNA TGTGCCAGCAGTTTGCGGACAATGAACACTGAAGCTTTCTTT. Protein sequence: CASSLRTMNTEAFF.

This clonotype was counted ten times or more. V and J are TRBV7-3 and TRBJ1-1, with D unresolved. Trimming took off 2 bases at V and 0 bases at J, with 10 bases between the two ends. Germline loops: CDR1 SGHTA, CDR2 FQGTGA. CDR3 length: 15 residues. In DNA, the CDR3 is TGTGCCAGCAGCTTAGATTCAGGATTGAACACTGAAGCTTTCTTT. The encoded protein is CASSLDSGLNTEAFF.

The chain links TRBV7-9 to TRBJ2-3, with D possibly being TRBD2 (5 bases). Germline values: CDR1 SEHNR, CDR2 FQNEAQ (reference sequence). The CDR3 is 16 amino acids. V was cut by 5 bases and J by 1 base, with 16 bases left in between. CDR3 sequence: CASSPSRPARTDTQYF. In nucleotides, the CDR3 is TGTGCCAGCAGCCCTAGCCGACCAGCCCGCACAGATACGCAGTATTTT. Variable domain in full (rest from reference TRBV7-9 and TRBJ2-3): DTGVSQNPRHKITKRGQNVTFRCDPISEHNRLYWYRQTLGQGPEFLTYFQNEAQLEKSRLLSDRFSAERPKGSFSTLEIQRTEQGDSAMYLCASSPSRPARTDTQYFGPGTRLTVL.

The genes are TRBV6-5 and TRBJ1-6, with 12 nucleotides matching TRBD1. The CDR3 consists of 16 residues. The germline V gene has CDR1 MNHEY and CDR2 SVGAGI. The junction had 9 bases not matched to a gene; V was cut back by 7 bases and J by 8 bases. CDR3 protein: CASMEGTGGFDSPLHF. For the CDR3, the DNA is TGTGCCAGCATGGAGGGGACAGGGGGCTTTGATTCACCCCTCCACTTT.

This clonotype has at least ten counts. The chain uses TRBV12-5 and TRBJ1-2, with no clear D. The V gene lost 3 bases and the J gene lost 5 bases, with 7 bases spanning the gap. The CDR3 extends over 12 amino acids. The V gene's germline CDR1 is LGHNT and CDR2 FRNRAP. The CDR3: CASGFGLYGYTF. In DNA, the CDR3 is TGTGCTAGTGGTTTCGGGTTGTATGGCTACACCTTC. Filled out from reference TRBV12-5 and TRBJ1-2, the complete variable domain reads DARVTQTPRHKVTEMGQEVTMRCQPILGHNTVFWYRQTMMQGLELLAYFRNRAPLDDSGMPKDRFSAEMPDATLATLKIQPSEPRDSAVYFCASGFGLYGYTFGSGTRLTVV.

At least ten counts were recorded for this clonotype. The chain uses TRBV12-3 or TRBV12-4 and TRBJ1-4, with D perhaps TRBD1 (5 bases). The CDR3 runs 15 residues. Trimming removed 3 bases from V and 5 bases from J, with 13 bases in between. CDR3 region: CASSFQTVLNEKLFF. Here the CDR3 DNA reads TGTGCCAGCAGTTTCCAGACAGTTTTAAATGAAAAACTGTTTTTT.

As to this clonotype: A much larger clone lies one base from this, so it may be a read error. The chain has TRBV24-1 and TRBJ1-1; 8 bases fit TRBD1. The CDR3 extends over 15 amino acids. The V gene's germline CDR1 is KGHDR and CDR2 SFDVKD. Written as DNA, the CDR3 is TGTGCCAGCAGCGCCCCTACAGGGGGGGGGACTGAAGCTCTCTTT. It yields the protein CASSAPTGGGTEALF.